This T cell receptor beta chain is from a study of T cell changes during pregnancy in multiple sclerosis. The CDR3 runs 21 residues. Germline CDR1 reads MNHNS; CDR2 reads SASEGT. After removal of 1 base from V and 6 bases from J, the junction contained 20 bases not matched to a gene. Profiling relied on immunoSEQ multiplex PCR, and the TCRdb table lists in-frame clones only, not all of them. The sample has more than 40,000 clones; around 92% are singletons. V gene TRBV6-1 combines with J gene TRBJ2-7, with TRBD2 matching over 14 bases. The material was CD4+ T cells from peripheral blood mononuclear cells, obtained in the third trimester of pregnancy. The TCR was taken from a female donor with multiple sclerosis, enrolled in a pregnancy study. In DNA, the CDR3 is TGTGCCAGCAGTGAAGGCCGGCGGGGGACTAGCGGGAGAAACCGGCGTGTCGAGCAGTACTTC. Translating it yields CASSEGRRGTSGRNRRVEQYF.